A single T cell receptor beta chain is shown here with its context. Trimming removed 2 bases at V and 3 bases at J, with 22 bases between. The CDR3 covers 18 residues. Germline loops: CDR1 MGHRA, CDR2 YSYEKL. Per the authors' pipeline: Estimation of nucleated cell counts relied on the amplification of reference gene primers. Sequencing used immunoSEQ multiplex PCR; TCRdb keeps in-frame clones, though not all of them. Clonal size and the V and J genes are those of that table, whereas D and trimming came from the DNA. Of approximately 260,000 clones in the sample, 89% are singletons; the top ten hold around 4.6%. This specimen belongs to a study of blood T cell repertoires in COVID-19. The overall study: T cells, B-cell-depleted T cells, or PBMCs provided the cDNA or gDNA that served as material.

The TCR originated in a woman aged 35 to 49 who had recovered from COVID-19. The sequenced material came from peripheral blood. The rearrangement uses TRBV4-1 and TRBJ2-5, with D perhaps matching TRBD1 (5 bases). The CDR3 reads CASSQNVAGRGWEETQYF. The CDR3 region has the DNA TGCGCCAGCAGCCAAAACGTCGCAGGGCGAGGATGGGAAGAGACCCAGTACTTC.